These T cell receptor beta chains were read from a single sample in a study of T cells in Graves' hyperthyroidism and ophthalmopathy. MiXCR, applied by TCRdb to the multiplex PCR reads, yields one record per CDR3 protein. The sample has 460,000 or so distinct CDR3 sequences, about 15% seen once; the top ten hold 17%. The material sequenced was blood. These receptors all stem from a woman in her late teens or twenties with Graves' hyperthyroidism. Each CDR3 is given without its conserved first and last residue.

>TRBJ1-6|TRBV9
ASSGGQGGSPLH
>TRBJ1-3|TRBV2
ASSWTAGSGNTIY
>TRBJ2-1|TRBV19
ASRRGAGVYNEQF
>TRBJ1-5|TRBV19
ASSNQPGKAQH
>TRBJ1-4|TRBV19
ASSRPDRAEEKLF
>TRBJ2-1|TRBV11-2
ASSLVGVGLAGGHNEQF
>TRBJ2-1|TRBV6-1
ASSGATSGGNEQF
>TRBJ2-3|TRBV5-6
ASSPDPTPISTDTQY
>TRBJ1-2|TRBV12-3/TRBV12-4
ASTLSDREGGYT
>TRBJ2-2|TRBV12-3/TRBV12-4
ASRGVTTNTGELF
>TRBJ2-7|TRBV20-1
SARPDRGRNEQY
>TRBJ2-7|TRBV20-1
SARGWDDGEQY
>TRBJ1-1|TRBV6-1
ASSEPTGTKKTEAF
>TRBJ2-7|TRBV29-1
SVPLAGNEQY
>TRBJ1-1|TRBV10-1
ASSDVEEAEAF
>TRBJ2-7|TRBV11-3
ASSFWGGEQY
>TRBJ1-2|TRBV30
AWSASTASYGYT
>TRBJ1-5|TRBV6-1
ASSPLLSTQAQPQH
>TRBJ1-1|TRBV20-1
SAPGETEAF
>TRBJ1-1|TRBV19
ASSRVYEGGLQAEAF
>TRBJ1-5|TRBV28
ASSFPRGGGQPQH
>TRBJ2-4|TRBV7-2
ASSLGPQGGNIQY
>TRBJ2-3|TRBV11-2
ASSFFAGGASSTDTQY
>TRBJ2-3|TRBV6-1
ASSTPSVAGGRTDTQY
>TRBJ1-4|TRBV5-8
ASSGTGTGQGKLF
>TRBJ1-4|TRBV14
ASSQPGTAFLGEKLF
>TRBJ2-1|TRBV14
ASSQAGLAENNEQF
>TRBJ2-5|TRBV4-1
ASSHPLRDRVEETQY
>TRBJ2-3|TRBV20-1
SATGTSGSLDTQY
>TRBJ1-4|TRBV7-9
ASSTRQETTNEKLF
>TRBJ1-1|TRBV5-1
ASSFSGPSGTEAF
>TRBJ2-7|TRBV7-8
ASRPGLARYEQY
>TRBJ1-1|TRBV18
ASSTRGSNTEAF
>TRBJ1-1|TRBV5-1
ASSLDRRGVTEAF
>TRBJ2-1|TRBV30
AWSVSVTYNEQF
>TRBJ2-7|TRBV30
AWRAPGTGSSYEQY
>TRBJ2-2|TRBV12-3/TRBV12-4
ASKADSNTGELF
>TRBJ2-1|TRBV27
ASSLSLLVQYNEQF
>TRBJ2-3|TRBV7-7
ASSLGKGGDTQY
>TRBJ1-1|TRBV19
ASSIGIDLNTEAF